The next 19 T cell receptor beta chains were all read from a single sample in a study of control samples from healthy donors and cancer patients (dated by TCRdb to the early 2020s). Libraries were prepared through the immunoSEQ multiplex PCR assay. TCRdb carries this immuneACCESS record with in-frame sequences only. Its versions omit some clonotypes, under half of them owing to an unresolved V gene in the studies checked, with the rest unexplained. The sample has 150,000 to 200,000 clones on record, about 91% of them singletons. The top ten clones comprise approximately 1.6% of the sample. Sequenced: blood. All receptors come from a man between 18 and 29 years old in good health.

This chain connects TRBV24-1 to TRBJ2-1; possibly TRBD2 for D (5 bases). This CDR3 comprises 17 residues. V gave up 1 base and J gave up 8 bases, with 20 bases separating them. CDR1 is KGHDR and CDR2 is SFDVKD in the germline V gene. This chain's CDR3 is CATSDFETTVLHYEQFF. CDR3 coding DNA: TGTGCCACCAGTGATTTTGAGACTACCGTACTACACTATGAGCAGTTCTTC.

CDR3 residues: CASSFDITDTQYF. CDR3 coding DNA: TGTGCCAGCAGCTTTGACATCACAGATACGCAGTATTTT. This sequence joins TRBV7-7 and TRBJ2-3; no firm D call. The V gene lost 3 bases and the J gene lost 2 bases, with 6 bases spanning the gap. Germline V gene sequence: CDR1 SSHAT, CDR2 FNYEAQ (reference sequence). This CDR3 has 13 amino acids. Complete variable domain (other parts from reference TRBV7-7 and TRBJ2-3): GAGVSQSPRYKVTKRGQDVTLRCDPISSHATLYWYQQALGQGPEFLTYFNYEAQPDKSGLPSDRFSAERPEGSISTLTIQRTEQRDSAMYRCASSFDITDTQYFGPGTRLTVL.

This chain joins TRBV29-1 and TRBJ2-2; unclear D gene. This CDR3 contains 13 residues. V was trimmed by 6 bases and J by 0 bases, leaving 8 bases between them. The germline V gene has CDR1 SQVTM and CDR2 ANQGSEA. In DNA, the CDR3 is TGCAGCGTGACCGGAGCGAACACCGGGGAGCTGTTTTTT. Translation: CSVTGANTGELFF.

The chain couples TRBV7-9 to TRBJ2-5; the match to TRBD2 covers 7 bases. The CDR3 loop spans 15 amino acids. The germline V gene has CDR1 SEHNR and CDR2 FQNEAQ (reference sequence). Losses at the gene ends were 0 bases for V and 5 bases for J; bases not matched to a gene: 6. CDR3 nucleotides: TGTGCCAGCAGCTTAGCGCTCGGGGGAGGGGAGACCCAGTACTTC. Translation: CASSLALGGGETQYF.

This rearrangement joins TRBV10-3 to TRBJ1-2; 7 bases are shared with TRBD1. V lost 6 bases, J lost 0 bases, and 10 bases stayed unmatched. Germline-derived CDR1 and CDR2 are ENHRY and SYGVKD. This CDR3 is built from 16 residues. The CDR3 DNA sequence: TGTGCCATCAGCCACCCGGACAGGTGGACTAACTATGGCTACACCTTC. Residues: CAISHPDRWTNYGYTF.

The chain combines TRBV28 with TRBJ1-4, with 8 nucleotides matching TRBD1. This CDR3 has 14 amino acids. V dropped 3 bases and J dropped 10; count of bases not matched to a gene: 7. Germline V CDR1 and CDR2: MDHEN, SYDVKM. CDR3: CASSFGQGLRKLFF. In nucleotides, the CDR3 is TGTGCCAGCAGTTTTGGACAGGGATTAAGAAAACTGTTTTTT.

The V gene is TRBV28, the J gene TRBJ2-3; 11 positions match TRBD2. Germline values: CDR1 MDHEN, CDR2 SYDVKM. V dropped 5 bases and J dropped 4; count of bases not matched to a gene: 11. The length of the CDR3 is 17 residues. The CDR3 spells CASSGLAGGRGADTQYF. CDR3 nucleotides: TGTGCCAGCAGTGGCCTAGCGGGGGGCAGGGGGGCAGATACGCAGTATTTT.

The chain is built from TRBV9 and TRBJ2-1, with D possibly called TRBD1 or TRBD2 (6 bases each). Germline V gives CDR1 SGDLS, CDR2 YYNGEE. The CDR3 spans 13 residues. Trimming cost V 5 bases and J 7 bases, with 13 bases left between them. In DNA form, the CDR3 reads TGTGCCAGCAGAGAAGGGGGGTCGAATGAGCAGTTCTTC. Protein: CASREGGSNEQFF.

The rearrangement joins TRBV7-6 to TRBJ2-2; a possible D gene is TRBD1 (6 bases). Looked up from germline, CDR1 is SGHVS and CDR2 is FNYEAQ. The CDR3 spans 15 residues. V lost 5 bases to trimming and J lost 1 base, with 11 bases between them. CDR3: CASSQSGQNTGELFF. The CDR3 coding sequence is TGTGCCAGCAGCCAATCGGGACAGAACACCGGGGAGCTGTTTTTT.

This clone appeared a few times. This sequence joins TRBV12-5 and TRBJ1-2; D uncertain. This CDR3 contains 12 residues. Germline loops: CDR1 LGHNT, CDR2 FRNRAP. V gave up 4 bases and J gave up 4 bases, with 7 bases separating them. CDR3 coding DNA: TGTGCTAGTGGTTCGGCACCCTATGGCTACACCTTC. Encoded protein: CASGSAPYGYTF.

J is TRBJ1-6 and V is TRBV7-7, with D hard to call. Germline V gene sequence: CDR1 SSHAT, CDR2 FNYEAQ (reference sequence). V was pared by 5 bases and J by 0 bases, with 17 bases between. The CDR3 is 18 residues long. For the CDR3, the DNA is TGTGCCAGCAGCCCCCGACCCCCCAACCGCTCCTATAATTCACCCCTCCACTTT. It translates to CASSPRPPNRSYNSPLHF.

This clone was counted a single time. The chain is built from TRBV24-1 and TRBJ2-1; possibly TRBD1 for D (6 bases). Trimming left V 4 bases short and J 9 bases short, with 15 bases between. Germline-derived CDR1 and CDR2 are KGHDR and SFDVKD. There are 14 residues in the CDR3. This CDR3 reads CATSEGTGLGEQFF. CDR3 bases: TGTGCCACCAGTGAAGGAACAGGGCTTGGTGAGCAGTTCTTC.

The V call is TRBV7-2, the J call TRBJ1-6; 10 nucleotides line up with TRBD1. The CDR3 is 16 amino acids. The germline V gene encodes CDR1 SGHTA and CDR2 FQGNSA. The V gene end was trimmed by 4 bases and the J gene end by 6 bases; junction bases not matched to a gene: 6. CDR3 protein: CASSWRQGAGNSPLHF. The CDR3 DNA reads TGTGCCAGCAGCTGGAGACAGGGGGCAGGTAATTCACCCCTCCACTTT.

The V and J genes are TRBV18 and TRBJ2-1; tentatively, D is TRBD2 (7 bases). Trimming removed 3 bases from V and 0 bases from J, with 12 bases in between. The CDR3 has 16 residues. Germline V lookup: CDR1 KGHSH, CDR2 LQKENI. The chain's CDR3 is CASSPTGGLSYNEQFF. For the CDR3, the DNA is TGTGCCAGCTCACCCACCGGGGGGCTCTCCTACAATGAGCAGTTCTTC.

This chain uses TRBV7-2 with TRBJ2-5, with D uncertain. Germline CDR1 reads SGHTA; CDR2 reads FQGNSA. V was cut by 4 bases and J by 5 bases, with 14 bases left in between. CDR3 length: 14 residues. CDR3 sequence: CASSSGGPGETQYF. DNA of the CDR3: TGTGCCAGCAGCTCTGGCGGCCCTGGGGAGACCCAGTACTTC.

The chain carries TRBV19 and TRBJ2-5; tentatively, D is TRBD1 (6 bases). Looked up from germline, CDR1 is LNHDA and CDR2 is SQIVND (reference sequence). Trimming took 0 bases from V and 0 from J, leaving 8 bases between them. The length of the CDR3 is 15 residues. CDR3 amino acids: CASSIDTGYQETQYF. CDR3 sequence (DNA): TGTGCCAGTAGTATAGATACAGGGTACCAAGAGACCCAGTACTTC.

This chain joins TRBV5-1 and TRBJ2-3; perhaps D is TRBD1 or TRBD2 (6 bases each). The CDR3 sequence is 15 residues long. V was pared by 4 bases and J by 1 base, with 13 bases between. Per the germline V gene, CDR1 is SGHRS and CDR2 is YFSETQ. The CDR3 DNA is TGCGCCAGCAGCCCCGAGAGGGGGGGCACAGATACGCAGTATTTT. Translated, it gives CASSPERGGTDTQYF.

The count of this clone is one. The CDR3 spells CASSYTDTQYF. The CDR3, as DNA: TGTGCCAGCAGTTACACAGATACGCAGTATTTT. J is TRBJ2-3 and V is TRBV5-6; no definite D call. Trimming removed 5 bases from V and 2 bases from J, with 3 bases in between. The CDR3 runs 11 residues. Germline V CDR1 and CDR2: SGHDT, YYEEEE. The full variable domain, with the rest looked up from reference TRBV5-6 and TRBJ2-3, is DAGVTQSPTHLIKTRGQQVTLRCSPKSGHDTVSWYQQALGQGPQFIFQYYEEEERQRGNFPDRFSGHQFPNYSSELNVNALLLGDSALYLCASSYTDTQYFGPGTRLTVL.

This chain connects TRBV5-4 to TRBJ2-7; 12 bases are shared with TRBD2. The CDR3 spans 15 residues. Germline-derived CDR1 and CDR2 are SGHNT and YYREEE (reference sequence). The V segment lost 4 bases and the J segment 1 base; nucleotides outside the gene matches: 3. The CDR3 loop reads CASSPSGGESYEQYF. CDR3 DNA sequence: TGTGCCAGCAGCCCTAGCGGGGGGGAATCCTACGAGCAGTACTTC.